This T cell receptor beta chain was identified during a study of cytomegalovirus exposure and HLA in healthy donors. Study information: The approximately 120 validation repertoires were reported in a later analysis to have been generated on the same platform as the roughly 720 first-cohort repertoires.

A remark on this clone: The target antigen is unknown.

Sequencing used immunoSEQ multiplex PCR; TCRdb keeps in-frame clones, though not all of them. The profile shows some 100,000 clones, roughly nine tenths of them singletons. Study-wide results and limits: Some TCR beta chains (164 of them) were listed as cytomegalovirus-associated. Reports indicated that the classifier achieved high specificity and sensitivity in diagnosing cytomegalovirus status.

The CDR3 totals 13 residues. Deletions cut 1 base from V and 7 bases from J, with 10 bases between. Germline-derived CDR1 and CDR2 are WNHNN and SYGVQD (reference sequence). Sequencing used PBMCs. The receptor comes from a man younger than 30 in good health and CMV-seropositive. The V gene is TRBV10-1, the J gene TRBJ1-1; perhaps TRBD1 as D (5 bases). CDR3 amino acids: CASSELGPGEAFF. CDR3 sequence (DNA): TGCGCCAGCAGTGAGTTGGGGCCGGGTGAAGCTTTCTTT.